This TCR beta chain was captured by sequencing in a study of Graves' ophthalmopathy and Graves' hyperthyroidism. For the study at large: Before any treatment, peripheral blood was taken at the initial diagnosis.

The authors amplified TCR beta CDR3 regions, and they did so from RNA transcripts for repertoire sequencing. First-round RT-PCR with HTBI primers preceded a second-round multiplex PCR. From the multiplex PCR reads, TCRdb called clonotypes with MiXCR, one entry per CDR3 protein. The table includes about 640,000 distinct CDR3 sequences, 35% to 50% detected once. This clonotype was found many times. Its antigen is undetermined. Study-wide findings and caveats: Blood was where most expanded thyroid clonotypes above 0.001 frequency also turned up. For separating ophthalmopathy from stable hyperthyroidism, a 13-signature model gave under 90% sensitivity and 81.08% specificity.

Other autoimmune diseases, uncontrolled infections, pregnancy or lactation led to the exclusion of patients. The specimen was peripheral blood. This TCR was recovered from an adult man with Graves' ophthalmopathy.

The CDR3, as DNA: TGCAGCGTTGGCGTGGACTGGGGTGAAAAACTGTTTTTT. Translation: CSVGVDWGEKLFF. The rearrangement uses TRBV29-1 and TRBJ1-4; D is undetermined. The CDR3 length is 13 residues. Germline loops: CDR1 SQVTM, CDR2 ANQGSEA. V was trimmed by 4 bases and J by 7 bases, leaving 13 bases between them.